This entry is about one T cell receptor beta chain. Its antigen is currently not known. No quality values exist for individual bases; no much larger clone is one base distant. In Seattle, one collaborating source enrolled patients while the infection was active and tracked those patients longitudinally over the course of disease. The collaborating institutions used their own protocols to collect whole blood in K2EDTA tubes. For TCRbeta analysis, collaborators shipped samples as frozen whole blood, isolated PBMCs, or DNA extracted from either of those sample types. TCRbeta CDR3 regions were amplified from genomic DNA using the immunoSEQ Assay, a bias-controlled multiplex PCR. The published analysis was carried out like this. The number of nucleated cells in each sample was estimated from the amplification of reference gene primers within the assay. To quantify the absolute abundance of each unique TCRbeta CDR3 rearrangement, sequence reads were collapsed and filtered. Productive Simpson clonality was computed per sample as the square root of Simpson's diversity index over productive rearrangements. The immuneACCESS repertoire file appears here via TCRdb, limited to in-frame rearrangements. These files lack a portion of the clones; in checked studies, under half of the deficit traces to unresolved V genes, and the cause of the others is not known. V, J and clone size derive from that table, while D and trimming were established from the DNA sequence. The sample records roughly 330,000 clones, about 91% of which are singletons. Of the sample, approximately 9.4% falls within the top ten clones.

The entry originates in a study of blood T cell repertoires in COVID-19 (dated by TCRdb to about 2020). Regarding the study in general: Samples from collaborators originated in the United States, Italy and Spain and spanned both the acute and convalescent phases of COVID-19. The material from the prospective study consisted of cDNA or gDNA derived from T cells, B-cell-depleted T cells, or PBMCs. Deeply sampled blood TCRbeta repertoires from subjects exposed to, actively infected with, or recovered from COVID-19 were included in the dataset. The repertoires were made available in a free public database intended to serve as a resource for research on the immune response to SARS-CoV-2. The samples were drawn from two sources: the first 160 participants of the ongoing ImmuneRACE study, and 1,200 or so subjects contributed by 6 global collaborators. The sample metadata nearly always contained a de-identified subject ID, COVID-19 status, age in years and sex. Where available, HLA class I and class II types were obtained from metadata supplied by the sample provider rather than from assay-based typing. General study outcomes and caveats: How much clinical and demographic metadata was included differed by source and by participant, and the metadata was provided uncurated.

The germline ends are 14 bases apart after V is trimmed by 1 base and J by 2 bases. Via the germline V gene (reference sequence), CDR1 is SEHNR and CDR2 FQNEAQ. The CDR3 spans 16 residues, from the cysteine through the phenylalanine. The retained sequence is limited to the CDR3, 48 bases, with the frame set at the first base. The TCR originated in a man younger than 40 with COVID-19, enrolled during active disease. The receptor chain draws on TRBV7-9 and TRBJ1-2, with an unclear D gene assignment. Material for sequencing was peripheral blood. The CDR3 protein: CASSLEVVGSNYGYTF. The DNA is as follows: TGTGCCAGCAGCTTAGAAGTGGTAGGGAGCAACTATGGCTACACCTTC.